Listed here are 4 T cell receptor beta chains from one sample, sequenced in a study of molecular identifiers for immune sequencing clone quantification. One entry per CDR3 protein, called by TCRdb with MiXCR from the PCR reads. The repertoire holds a few hundred thousand distinct CDR3 sequences, with around 23% as singletons. Sequenced: naive CD8+ T cells from blood, with Jurkat cell RNA spiked in. Subset indicated: FACS-sorted CD8+CD4-CCR7+CD45RA+ naive T cells. The source is a human donor in good health. Some libraries in this study had Jurkat cell RNA spiked in.

In its sample, this clonotype was seen once. This is likely a read error, given that the CDR3 carries no conserved phenylalanine or tryptophan at its end. V and J are TRBV12-5 and TRBJ1-3; D might be TRBD1 (6 bases). Germline V CDR1 and CDR2: LGHNT, FRNRAP. V was pared by 4 bases and J by 7 bases, with 14 bases between. The CDR3 runs 14 residues. CDR3 residues: CASGSGSGANTIYS. The CDR3 nucleotides read TGTGCTAGTGGTTCAGGCTCAGGGGCGAACACCATATATTCT.

The rearrangement uses TRBV7-6 and TRBJ2-1; 7 bases map to TRBD2. The CDR3 length is 17 residues. With V trimmed by 1 base and J by 8 bases, 14 bases remained unmatched. Germline-derived CDR1 and CDR2 are SGHVS and FNYEAQ. The CDR3 nucleotides are TGTGCCAGCAGCTTAGAAGGGACGGGAGGAACTAGCGATGAGCAGTTCTTC. Amino acids: CASSLEGTGGTSDEQFF.

This chain joins TRBV12-5 and TRBJ2-5; 7 nucleotides agree with TRBD1. Trimming cost V 6 bases and J 2 bases; bases outside gene matches: 9. CDR3 length: 15 residues. The germline V gene encodes CDR1 LGHNT and CDR2 FRNRAP. The CDR3 here is CASGPGTARQETQYF. The DNA for the CDR3 is TGTGCTAGTGGCCCTGGGACAGCCCGACAAGAGACCCAGTACTTC.

This clonotype was counted ten times or more. This sequence joins TRBV7-2 and TRBJ2-7; D gene ambiguous. Germline CDR1 SGHTA, CDR2 FQGNSA. V was pared by 4 bases and J by 2 bases, with 6 bases between. This CDR3 contains 12 residues. In DNA, the CDR3 is TGTGCCAGCAGCTACGTCCCCTACGAGCAGTACTTC. It encodes CASSYVPYEQYF. Full variable domain (missing parts from reference TRBV7-2 and TRBJ2-7): GAGVSQSPSNKVTEKGKDVELRCDPISGHTALYWYRQSLGQGLEFLIYFQGNSAPDKSGLPSDRFSAERTGGSVSTLTIQRTQQEDSAVYLCASSYVPYEQYFGPGTRLTVT.